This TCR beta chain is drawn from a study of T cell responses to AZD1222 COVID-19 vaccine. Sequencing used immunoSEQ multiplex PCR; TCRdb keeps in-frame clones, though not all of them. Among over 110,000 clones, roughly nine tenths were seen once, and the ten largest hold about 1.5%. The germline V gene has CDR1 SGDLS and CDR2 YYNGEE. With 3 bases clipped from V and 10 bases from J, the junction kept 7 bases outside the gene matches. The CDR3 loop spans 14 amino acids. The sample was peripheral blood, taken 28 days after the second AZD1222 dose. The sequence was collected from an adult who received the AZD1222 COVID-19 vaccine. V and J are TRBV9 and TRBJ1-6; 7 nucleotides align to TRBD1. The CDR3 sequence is CASSAAQGKSPLHF. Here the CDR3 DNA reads TGTGCCAGCAGCGCAGCACAGGGGAAATCACCCCTCCACTTT.